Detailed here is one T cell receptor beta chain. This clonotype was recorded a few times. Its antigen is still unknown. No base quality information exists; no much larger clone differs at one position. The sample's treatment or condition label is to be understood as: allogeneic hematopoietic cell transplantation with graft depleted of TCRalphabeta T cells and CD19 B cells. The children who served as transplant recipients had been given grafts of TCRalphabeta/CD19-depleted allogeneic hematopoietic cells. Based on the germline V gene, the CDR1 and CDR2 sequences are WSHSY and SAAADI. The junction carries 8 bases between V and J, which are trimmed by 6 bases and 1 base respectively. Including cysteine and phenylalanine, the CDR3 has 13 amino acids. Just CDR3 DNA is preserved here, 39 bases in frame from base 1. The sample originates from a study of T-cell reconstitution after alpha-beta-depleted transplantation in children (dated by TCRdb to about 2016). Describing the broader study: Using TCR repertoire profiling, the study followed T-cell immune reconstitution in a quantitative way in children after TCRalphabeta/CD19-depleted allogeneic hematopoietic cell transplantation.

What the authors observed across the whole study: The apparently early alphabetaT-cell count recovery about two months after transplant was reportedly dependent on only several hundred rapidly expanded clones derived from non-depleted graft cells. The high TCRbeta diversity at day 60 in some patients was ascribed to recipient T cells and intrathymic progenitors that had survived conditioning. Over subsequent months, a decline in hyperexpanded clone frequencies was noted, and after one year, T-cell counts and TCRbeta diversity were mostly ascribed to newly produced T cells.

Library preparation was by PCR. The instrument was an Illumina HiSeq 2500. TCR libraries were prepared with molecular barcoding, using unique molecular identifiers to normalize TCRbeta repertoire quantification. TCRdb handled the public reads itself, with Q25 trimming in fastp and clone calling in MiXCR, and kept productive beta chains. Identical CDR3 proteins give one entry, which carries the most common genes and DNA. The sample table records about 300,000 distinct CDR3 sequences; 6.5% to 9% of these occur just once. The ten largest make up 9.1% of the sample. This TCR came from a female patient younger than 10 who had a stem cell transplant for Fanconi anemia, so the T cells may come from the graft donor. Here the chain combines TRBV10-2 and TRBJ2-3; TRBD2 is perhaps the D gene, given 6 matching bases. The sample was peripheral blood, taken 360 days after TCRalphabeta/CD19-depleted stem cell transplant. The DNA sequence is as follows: TGCGCCAGCAGACCTAGCGGCACAGATACGCAGTATTTT. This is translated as CASRPSGTDTQYF.